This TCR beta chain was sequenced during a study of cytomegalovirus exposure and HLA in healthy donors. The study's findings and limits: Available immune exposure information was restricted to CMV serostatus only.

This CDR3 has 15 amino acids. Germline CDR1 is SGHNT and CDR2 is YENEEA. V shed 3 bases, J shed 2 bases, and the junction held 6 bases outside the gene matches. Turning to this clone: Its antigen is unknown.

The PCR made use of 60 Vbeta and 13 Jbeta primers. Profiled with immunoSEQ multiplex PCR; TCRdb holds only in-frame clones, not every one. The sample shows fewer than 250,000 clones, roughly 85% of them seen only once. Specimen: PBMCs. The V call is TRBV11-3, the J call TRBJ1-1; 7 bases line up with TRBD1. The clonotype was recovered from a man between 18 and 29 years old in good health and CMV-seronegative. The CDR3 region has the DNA TGTGCCAGCAGCTTCGTTTGGGACAGCAACACTGAAGCTTTCTTT. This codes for CASSFVWDSNTEAFF.